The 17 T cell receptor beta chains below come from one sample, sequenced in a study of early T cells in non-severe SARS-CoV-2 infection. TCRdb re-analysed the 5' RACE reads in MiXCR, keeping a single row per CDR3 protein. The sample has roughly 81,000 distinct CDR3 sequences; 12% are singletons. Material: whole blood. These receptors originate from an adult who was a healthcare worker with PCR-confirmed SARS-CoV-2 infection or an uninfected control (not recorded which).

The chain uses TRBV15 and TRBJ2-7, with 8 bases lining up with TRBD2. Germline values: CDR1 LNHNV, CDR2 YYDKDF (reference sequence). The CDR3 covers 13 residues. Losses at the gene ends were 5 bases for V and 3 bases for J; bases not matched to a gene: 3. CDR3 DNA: TGTGCCACCAGCGGGAGCGGGAGCTACGAGCAGTACTTC. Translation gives CATSGSGSYEQYF.

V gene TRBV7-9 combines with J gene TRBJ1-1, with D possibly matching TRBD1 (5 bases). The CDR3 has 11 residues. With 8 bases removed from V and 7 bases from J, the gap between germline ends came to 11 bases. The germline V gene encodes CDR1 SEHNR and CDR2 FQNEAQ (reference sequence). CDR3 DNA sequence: TGTGCCAGCGGGGGGTACCTTGAAGCTTTCTTT. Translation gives CASGGYLEAFF. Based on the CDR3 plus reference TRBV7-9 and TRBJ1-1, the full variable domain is DTGVSQNPRHKITKRGQNVTFRCDPISEHNRLYWYRQTLGQGPEFLTYFQNEAQLEKSRLLSDRFSAERPKGSFSTLEIQRTEQGDSAMYLCASGGYLEAFFGQGTRLTVV.

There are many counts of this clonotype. The CDR3 sequence is CASSSAVAGSSYNEQFF. The CDR3 DNA reads as TGTGCCAGCAGCTCCGCGGTAGCGGGCTCCTCCTACAATGAGCAGTTCTTC. The J gene is TRBJ2-1, the V gene TRBV7-8; TRBD2 agrees at 7 bases. Germline values: CDR1 SGHVS, CDR2 FQNEAQ. The CDR3 contains 17 residues. Trimming removed 4 bases from V and 0 bases from J; junction bases left unmatched: 9.

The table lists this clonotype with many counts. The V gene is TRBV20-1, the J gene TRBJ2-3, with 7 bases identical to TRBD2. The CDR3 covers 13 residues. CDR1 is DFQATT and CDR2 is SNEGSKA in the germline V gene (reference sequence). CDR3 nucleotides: TGCGGAACGACAAGCGGGAAAACAGATACGCAGTATTTT. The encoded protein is CGTTSGKTDTQYF.

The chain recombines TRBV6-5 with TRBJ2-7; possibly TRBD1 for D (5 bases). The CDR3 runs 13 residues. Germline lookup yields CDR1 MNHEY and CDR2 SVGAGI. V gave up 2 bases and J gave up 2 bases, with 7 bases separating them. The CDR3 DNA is TGTGCCAGCAGTTACGACAGAGCCTACGAGCAGTACTTC. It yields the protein CASSYDRAYEQYF.

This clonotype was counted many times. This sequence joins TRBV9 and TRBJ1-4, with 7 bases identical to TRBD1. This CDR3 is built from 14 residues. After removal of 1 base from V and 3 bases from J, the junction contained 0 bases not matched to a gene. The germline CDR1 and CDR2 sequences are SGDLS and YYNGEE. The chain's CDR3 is CASSVQGANEKLFF. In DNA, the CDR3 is TGTGCCAGCAGCGTACAGGGGGCTAATGAAAAACTGTTTTTT.

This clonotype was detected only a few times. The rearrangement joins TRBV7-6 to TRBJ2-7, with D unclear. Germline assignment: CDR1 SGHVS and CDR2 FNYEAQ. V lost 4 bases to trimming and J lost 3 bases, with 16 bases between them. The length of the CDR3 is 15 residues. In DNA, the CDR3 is TGTGCCAGCAGCTCCGCCCCCACCGGGTACTACGAGCAGTACTTC. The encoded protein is CASSSAPTGYYEQYF.

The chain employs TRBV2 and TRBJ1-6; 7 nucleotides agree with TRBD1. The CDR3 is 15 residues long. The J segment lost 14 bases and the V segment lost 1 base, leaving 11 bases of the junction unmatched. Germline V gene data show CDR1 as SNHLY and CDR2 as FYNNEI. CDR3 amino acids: CASSEVGQHKGALHF. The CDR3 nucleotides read TGTGCCAGCAGTGAAGTGGGACAGCATAAAGGGGCCCTCCACTTT.

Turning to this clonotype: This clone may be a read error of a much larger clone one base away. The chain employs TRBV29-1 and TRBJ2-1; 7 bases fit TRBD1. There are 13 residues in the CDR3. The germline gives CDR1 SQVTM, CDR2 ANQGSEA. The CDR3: CGALGTAYNEQFF. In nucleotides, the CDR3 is TGCGGCGCCCTGGGGACAGCCTACAATGAGCAGTTCTTC.

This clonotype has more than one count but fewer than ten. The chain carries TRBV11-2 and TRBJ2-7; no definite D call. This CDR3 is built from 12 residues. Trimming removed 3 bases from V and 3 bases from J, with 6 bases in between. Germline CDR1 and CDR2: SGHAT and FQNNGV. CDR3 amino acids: CASSLDHYEQYF. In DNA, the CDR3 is TGTGCCAGCAGCTTGGACCACTACGAGCAGTACTTC.

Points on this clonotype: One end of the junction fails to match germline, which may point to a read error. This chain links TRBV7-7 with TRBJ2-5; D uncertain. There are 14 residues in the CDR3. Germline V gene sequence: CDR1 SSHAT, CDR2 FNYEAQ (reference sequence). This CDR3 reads CASSPTGTQETQYF. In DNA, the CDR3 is TGTGCTAGCAGCCCGACTGGAACTCAAGAGACCCAGTACTTC. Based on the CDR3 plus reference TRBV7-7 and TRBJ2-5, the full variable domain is GAGVSQSPRYKVTKRGQDVTLRCDPISSHATLYWYQQALGQGPEFLTYFNYEAQPDKSGLPSDRFSAERPEGSISTLTIQRTEQRDSAMYRCASSPTGTQETQYFGPGTRLLVL.

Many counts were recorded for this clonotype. CDR3 in amino acids: CAWTGTDTEAFF. For the CDR3, the DNA is TGTGCCTGGACCGGGACGGACACTGAAGCTTTCTTT. The chain joins TRBV30 to TRBJ1-1; tentative D call: TRBD1 (5 bases). The CDR3 sequence is 12 residues long. V lost 4 bases to trimming and J lost 3 bases, with 9 bases between them. CDR1 is GTSNPN, CDR2 SVGIG, per germline (reference sequence).

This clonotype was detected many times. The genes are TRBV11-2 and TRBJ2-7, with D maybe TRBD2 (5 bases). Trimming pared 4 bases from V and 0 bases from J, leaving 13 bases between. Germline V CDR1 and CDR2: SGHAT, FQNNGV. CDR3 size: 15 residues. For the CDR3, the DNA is TGTGCCAGCAGCTCCTGGGTCGGGGACTCCTACGAGCAGTACTTC. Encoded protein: CASSSWVGDSYEQYF. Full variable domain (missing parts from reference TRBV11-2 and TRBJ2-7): EAGVAQSPRYKIIEKRQSVAFWCNPISGHATLYWYQQILGQGPKLLIQFQNNGVVDDSQLPKDRFSAERLKGVDSTLKIQPAKLEDSAVYLCASSSWVGDSYEQYFGPGTRLTVT.

Here the CDR3 reads CASIGGGRAGYTF. For the CDR3, the DNA is TGTGCCAGCATCGGCGGAGGGCGGGCTGGCTACACCTTC. The chain links TRBV5-6 to TRBJ1-2, with no clear D. In germline, CDR1 is SGHDT, CDR2 YYEEEE. V was clipped by 6 bases and J by 7 bases, with 16 bases between them. The CDR3 is 13 residues long.

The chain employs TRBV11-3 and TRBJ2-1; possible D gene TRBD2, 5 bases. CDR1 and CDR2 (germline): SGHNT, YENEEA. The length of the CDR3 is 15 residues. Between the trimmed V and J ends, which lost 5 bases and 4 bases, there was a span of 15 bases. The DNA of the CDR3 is TGTGCCAGCAGCCACCGAGACTATGAATACAATGAGCAGTTCTTC. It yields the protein CASSHRDYEYNEQFF. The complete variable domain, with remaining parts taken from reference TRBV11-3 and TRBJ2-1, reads EAGVVQSPRYKIIEKKQPVAFWCNPISGHNTLYWYLQNLGQGPELLIRYENEEAVDDSQLPKDRFSAERLKGVDSTLKIQPAELGDSAVYLCASSHRDYEYNEQFFGPGTRLTVL.

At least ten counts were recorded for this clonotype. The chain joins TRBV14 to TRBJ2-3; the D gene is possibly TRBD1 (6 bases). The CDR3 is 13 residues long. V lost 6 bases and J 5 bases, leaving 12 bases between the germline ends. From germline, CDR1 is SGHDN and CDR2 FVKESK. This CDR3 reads CASRGTTVDTQYF. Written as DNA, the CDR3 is TGTGCCAGCAGAGGGACAACTGTAGATACGCAGTATTTT.

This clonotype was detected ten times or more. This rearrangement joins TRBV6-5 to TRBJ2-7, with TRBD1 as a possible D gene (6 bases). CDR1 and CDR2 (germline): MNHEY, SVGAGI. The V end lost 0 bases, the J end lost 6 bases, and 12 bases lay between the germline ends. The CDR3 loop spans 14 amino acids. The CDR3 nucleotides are TGTGCCAGCAGTTACTCCAGGGGATCAGGCGAGCAGTACTTC. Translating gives CASSYSRGSGEQYF.